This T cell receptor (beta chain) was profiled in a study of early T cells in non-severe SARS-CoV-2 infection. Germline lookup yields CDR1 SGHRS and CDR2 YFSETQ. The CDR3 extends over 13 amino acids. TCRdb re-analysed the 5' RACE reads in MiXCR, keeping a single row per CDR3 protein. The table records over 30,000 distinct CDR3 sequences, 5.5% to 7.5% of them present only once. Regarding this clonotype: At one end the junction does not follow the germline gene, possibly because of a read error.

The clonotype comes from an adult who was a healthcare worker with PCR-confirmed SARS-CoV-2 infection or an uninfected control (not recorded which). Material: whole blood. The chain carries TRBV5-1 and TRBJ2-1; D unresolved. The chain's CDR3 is CTSSLRADNEQFF. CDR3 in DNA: TGCACCAGCAGCTTACGGGCGGACAATGAGCAGTTCTTC. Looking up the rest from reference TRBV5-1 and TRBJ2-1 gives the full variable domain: KAGVTQTPRYLIKTRGQQVTLSCSPISGHRSVSWYQQTPGQGLQFLFEYFSETQRNKGNFPGRFSGRQFSNSRSEMNVSTLELGDSALYLCTSSLRADNEQFFGPGTRLTVL.